A selection of T cell receptor beta chains follows, all from one sample in a study of blood T cell repertoires in COVID-19. Sequencing used immunoSEQ multiplex PCR; TCRdb keeps in-frame clones, though not all of them. The sample lists about 480,000 clones, around 87% occurring once. Specimen: PBMCs or T cells enriched from blood (not recorded which). All receptors derive from a woman aged 40 to 55 who had recovered from COVID-19. CDR3s include the opening cysteine and the closing phenylalanine or tryptophan. The order of the fields is CDR3 length, V gene, J gene, CDR3 protein.

len: 13; v_gene: TRBV10-2; j_gene: TRBJ2-7; CDR3aa: CASCRNPVYEQYF
len: 14; v_gene: TRBV4-1; j_gene: TRBJ2-5; CDR3aa: CASSQVSRSDSQYF
len: 16; v_gene: TRBV11-3; j_gene: TRBJ2-3; CDR3aa: CASSLRLGDGTDTQYF
len: 16; v_gene: TRBV4-2; j_gene: TRBJ2-7; CDR3aa: CASSQEVSSGFREQYF
len: 16; v_gene: TRBV9; j_gene: TRBJ2-5; CDR3aa: CASSADSGRYQETQYF
len: 13; v_gene: TRBV10-1; j_gene: TRBJ2-4; CDR3aa: CASSGDPSGIQYF
len: 17; v_gene: TRBV3-1/TRBV3-2; j_gene: TRBJ2-7; CDR3aa: CASSPSCEREILYEQYF
len: 15; v_gene: TRBV19; j_gene: TRBJ1-5; CDR3aa: CASSIELTGGQPQHF
len: 14; v_gene: TRBV2; j_gene: TRBJ1-2; CDR3aa: CASRRTSSIYGYTF
len: 14; v_gene: TRBV4-2; j_gene: TRBJ1-2; CDR3aa: CASSQVGQTYGYTF
len: 13; v_gene: TRBV19; j_gene: TRBJ2-2; CDR3aa: CASTKRESGELFF
len: 13; v_gene: TRBV6-5; j_gene: TRBJ1-4; CDR3aa: CASRETVSEKLFF
len: 16; v_gene: TRBV4-3; j_gene: TRBJ2-5; CDR3aa: CASSHIGGGNVETQYF
len: 16; v_gene: TRBV4-3; j_gene: TRBJ2-3; CDR3aa: CASSLGTSGSTDTQYF
len: 14; v_gene: TRBV18; j_gene: TRBJ1-3; CDR3aa: CASSSQGSGNTIYF
len: 14; v_gene: TRBV6-2/TRBV6-3; j_gene: TRBJ2-7; CDR3aa: CASSETENSYEQYF
len: 15; v_gene: TRBV11-3; j_gene: TRBJ2-7; CDR3aa: CASSTEAGLSYEQYF
len: 14; v_gene: TRBV7-9; j_gene: TRBJ1-2; CDR3aa: CASSLGAGLGGYTF
len: 15; v_gene: TRBV20-1; j_gene: TRBJ2-7; CDR3aa: CSASLGQAETYEQYF
len: 16; v_gene: TRBV29-1; j_gene: TRBJ1-2; CDR3aa: CSVGFDRRGLNYGYTF
len: 17; v_gene: TRBV15; j_gene: TRBJ2-7; CDR3aa: CATSRGGIRDRAYEQYF
len: 15; v_gene: TRBV11-3; j_gene: TRBJ1-2; CDR3aa: CASSASTALFYGYTF
len: 12; v_gene: TRBV28; j_gene: TRBJ1-1; CDR3aa: CASSFRQGEAFF
len: 16; v_gene: TRBV20-1; j_gene: TRBJ2-3; CDR3aa: CSASGLAGVFTDTQYF
len: 18; v_gene: TRBV7-2; j_gene: TRBJ2-1; CDR3aa: CASSLESGNRLNYNEQFF
len: 12; v_gene: TRBV11-2; j_gene: TRBJ2-1; CDR3aa: CASSWRQGEQFF
len: 13; v_gene: TRBV7-2; j_gene: TRBJ1-2; CDR3aa: CASSFGTEYGYTF
len: 10; v_gene: TRBV10-2; j_gene: TRBJ2-1; CDR3aa: CASRGIEQFF
len: 12; v_gene: TRBV25-1; j_gene: TRBJ1-1; CDR3aa: CASSDPGREAFF
len: 15; v_gene: TRBV9; j_gene: TRBJ1-4; CDR3aa: CASSPWGGENEKLFF
len: 15; v_gene: TRBV6-2/TRBV6-3; j_gene: TRBJ1-1; CDR3aa: CASSSRGAYYTEAFF
len: 13; v_gene: TRBV5-1; j_gene: TRBJ2-1; CDR3aa: CASRPSADNEQFF